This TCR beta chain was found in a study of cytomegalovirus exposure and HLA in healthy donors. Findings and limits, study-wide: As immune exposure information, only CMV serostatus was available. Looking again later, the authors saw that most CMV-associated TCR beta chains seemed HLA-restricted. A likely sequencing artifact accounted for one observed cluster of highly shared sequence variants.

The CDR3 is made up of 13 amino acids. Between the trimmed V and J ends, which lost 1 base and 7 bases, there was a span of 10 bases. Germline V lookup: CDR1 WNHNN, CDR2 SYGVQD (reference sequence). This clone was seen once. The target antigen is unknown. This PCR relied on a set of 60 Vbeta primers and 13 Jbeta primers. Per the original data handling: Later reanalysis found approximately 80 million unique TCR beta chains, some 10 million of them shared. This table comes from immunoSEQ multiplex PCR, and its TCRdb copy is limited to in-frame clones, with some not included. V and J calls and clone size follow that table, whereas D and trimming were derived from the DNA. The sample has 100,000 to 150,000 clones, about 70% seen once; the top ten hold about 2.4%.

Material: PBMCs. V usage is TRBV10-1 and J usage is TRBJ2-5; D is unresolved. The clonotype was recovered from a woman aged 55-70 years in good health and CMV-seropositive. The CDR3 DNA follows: TGCGCCAGCAGTGAGTGGGCTGACGGGACCCAGTACTTC. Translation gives CASSEWADGTQYF.